This T cell receptor beta chain derives from a study of PD-1 blockade in classical Hodgkin lymphoma. Profiled with immunoSEQ multiplex PCR; TCRdb holds only in-frame clones, not every one. In the table there are fewer than 50,000 clones, almost 90% of which are singletons. The V segment lost 0 bases and the J segment 0 bases; nucleotides outside the gene matches: 3. Germline values: CDR1 SGDLS, CDR2 YYNGEE. The length of the CDR3 is 16 residues. For this clone: The antigen is not known.

Each of the patients experienced relapse following autologous stem cell transplantation, and their brentuximab vedotin exposure differed. Study-level findings and limits: Baseline diversity resembling that of newly diagnosed patients was seen in complete responders.

This chain connects TRBV9 to TRBJ2-1; 7 bases align to TRBD2. The clonotype originates from a human donor with classical Hodgkin lymphoma. The source material was peripheral blood mononuclear cells (PBMCs), sampled at baseline. The chain's CDR3 is CASSVGRGSSYNEQFF. The CDR3 nucleotides are TGTGCCAGCAGCGTAGGGCGGGGGAGCTCCTACAATGAGCAGTTCTTC.